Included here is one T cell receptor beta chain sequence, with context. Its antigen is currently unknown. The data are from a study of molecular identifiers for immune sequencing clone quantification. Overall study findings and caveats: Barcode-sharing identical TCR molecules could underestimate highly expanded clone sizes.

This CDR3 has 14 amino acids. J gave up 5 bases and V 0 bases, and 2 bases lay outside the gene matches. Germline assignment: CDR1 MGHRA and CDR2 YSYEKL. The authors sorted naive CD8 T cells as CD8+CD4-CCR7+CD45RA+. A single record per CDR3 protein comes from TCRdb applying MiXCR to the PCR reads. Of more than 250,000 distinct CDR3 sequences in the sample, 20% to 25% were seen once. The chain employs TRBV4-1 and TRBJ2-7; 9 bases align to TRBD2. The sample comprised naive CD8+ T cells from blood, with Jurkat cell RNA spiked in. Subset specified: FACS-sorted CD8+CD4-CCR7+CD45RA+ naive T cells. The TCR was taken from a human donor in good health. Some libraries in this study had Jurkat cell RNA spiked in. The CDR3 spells CASSQERTSDEQYF. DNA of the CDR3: TGCGCCAGCAGCCAAGAACGGACTAGCGACGAGCAGTACTTC.